One T cell receptor (beta chain) is described in this entry. The sample belongs to a study of shared clonotypes between healthy human individuals. In the authors' methods: ImmunoSEQ output lacked quality scores and full-length reads, limiting matched filtering. Generated by immunoSEQ multiplex PCR, the TCRdb table keeps only in-frame clones and is missing some. That table furnishes V, J and clone size, whereas the DNA furnished D and trimming. The data show 2 million or so clones, 95% seen once. The CDR3 covers 15 residues. The germline CDR1 and CDR2 sequences are SEHNR and FQNEAQ (reference sequence). V lost 3 bases, J lost 2 bases, and 6 bases stayed unmatched.

Sequenced material: naive CD4+ T cells sorted from blood. Subset denoted: CD45RA+ positively selected. The receptor comes from a man younger than 35 in good health. V is TRBV7-9 and J is TRBJ1-1; 7 bases map to TRBD1. Here the CDR3 reads CASSFGQALNTEAFF. The CDR3, as DNA: TGTGCCAGCAGCTTTGGACAGGCGCTAAACACTGAAGCTTTCTTT.